This TCR beta chain was sequenced for a study of blood T cell repertoires in COVID-19. This CDR3 has 15 residues. Germline trimming cut 6 bases from V and 3 bases from J; bases unmatched to any gene: 7. Germline V gene lookup returns CDR1 MNHNY and CDR2 SVGAGI (reference sequence). As handled by the study authors: How many nucleated cells were present was estimated from reference gene primer amplification. Clones were read by immunoSEQ multiplex PCR, and TCRdb kept only the in-frame ones, dropping some. V and J calls and clone size are copied from that table; D and trimming were computed from the DNA. This table holds 150,000 to 200,000 clones, 84% found once.

The source of this sequence is a middle-aged man who had recovered from COVID-19. The source material was peripheral blood. The rearrangement uses TRBV6-6 and TRBJ2-7; TRBD1 matches at 11 bases. The CDR3 DNA follows: TGTGCCAGCAGCGATCCGGGACAGGGGGGCTACGAGCAGTACTTC. It encodes CASSDPGQGGYEQYF.